Listed below are T cell receptor beta chains from one sample, sequenced in a study of OX40 agonist ivuxolimab in advanced cancers. Measured with immunoSEQ multiplex PCR; TCRdb has only the in-frame clones, and not every one. The data show under 25,000 clones, around 86% seen once. Source: CD4+ or CD8+ T cells sorted from blood, taken in a trial of the OX40 agonist ivuxolimab. The origin of the receptors is an adult with an advanced solid tumor such as melanoma, head and neck, liver or kidney cancer. Each CDR3 is given with its conserved first and last residue. The order of the fields is J gene, D gene, V gene, clone size, CDR3 protein, CDR3 DNA. The D gene is left open where the match is weak. Some rows have no size entry. The others give once, few or many, or a class for an expanded clone.

J: TRBJ1-5
D: -
V: TRBV6-5
size: few
CDR3: CASSLGIDQPQHF
DNA: TGTGCCAGCAGTCTAGGGATTGATCAGCCCCAGCATTTT

J: TRBJ2-7
D: TRBD1
V: TRBV29-1
size: -
CDR3: CSVAGTGVHEQYF
DNA: TGCAGCGTAGCCGGGACAGGGGTCCACGAGCAGTACTTC

J: TRBJ2-3
D: -
V: TRBV27
size: -
CDR3: CASSFGADTQYF
DNA: TGTGCCAGCAGTTTCGGGGCAGATACGCAGTATTTT

J: TRBJ1-5
D: -
V: TRBV6-1
size: -
CDR3: CASSEFLAVDSNQPQHF
DNA: TGTGCCAGCAGTGAATTCCTCGCAGTCGATAGCAATCAGCCCCAGCATTTT

J: TRBJ2-3
D: -
V: TRBV10-3
size: -
CDR3: CAITGERVTDTQYF
DNA: TGTGCCATCACGGGGGAGCGCGTCACAGATACGCAGTATTTT

J: TRBJ2-6
D: -
V: TRBV7-8
size: -
CDR3: CASSHLLLPQSRANVLTF
DNA: TGTGCCAGCAGCCATTTACTTTTACCACAAAGTCGGGCCAACGTCCTGACTTTC

J: TRBJ2-2
D: TRBD1
V: TRBV7-9
size: -
CDR3: CASRIRQGTNTGELFF
DNA: TGTGCCAGCAGGATTCGACAGGGAACGAACACCGGGGAGCTGTTTTTT

J: TRBJ1-5
D: TRBD1
V: TRBV4-2
size: -
CDR3: CASSPGQGANRQPQHF
DNA: TGTGCCAGCAGCCCCGGACAGGGGGCTAATCGGCAGCCCCAGCATTTT

J: TRBJ1-2
D: -
V: TRBV30
size: -
CDR3: CAWTEIPGAYGYTF
DNA: TGTGCCTGGACGGAAATCCCGGGGGCCTATGGCTACACCTTC

J: TRBJ2-2
D: TRBD1
V: TRBV5-1
size: -
CDR3: CASSIGTGLNTGELFF
DNA: TGCGCCAGCAGCATAGGGACAGGTCTGAACACCGGGGAGCTGTTTTTT

J: TRBJ2-6
D: -
V: TRBV9
size: few
CDR3: CASRQGSSGANVLTF
DNA: TGTGCCAGCAGACAGGGTTCCTCTGGGGCCAACGTCCTGACTTTC

J: TRBJ1-2
D: -
V: TRBV19
size: -
CDR3: CASSIDMVYGYTF
DNA: TGTGCCAGTAGTATAGACATGGTCTATGGCTACACCTTC

J: TRBJ2-4
D: -
V: TRBV6-1
size: -
CDR3: CASSVPGFENIQYF
DNA: TGTGCCAGCAGTGTTCCGGGGTTCGAAAACATTCAGTACTTC

J: TRBJ2-1
D: TRBD1
V: TRBV5-1
size: -
CDR3: CASSTGGASYNEQFF
DNA: TGCGCCAGCAGCACAGGGGGTGCCTCCTACAATGAGCAGTTCTTC

J: TRBJ2-7
D: -
V: TRBV7-9
size: -
CDR3: CASSLLGYEQYF
DNA: TGTGCCAGCAGCTTATTGGGTTACGAGCAGTACTTC

J: TRBJ1-2
D: TRBD1
V: TRBV19
size: -
CDR3: CASLDRTANYGYTF
DNA: TGTGCCAGTTTGGACAGGACGGCCAACTATGGCTACACCTTC

J: TRBJ1-2
D: -
V: TRBV21-1
size: once
CDR3: CASSKHRVKYGYTF
DNA: TGTGCCAGCAGCAAGCACAGGGTAAAATATGGCTACACCTTC

J: TRBJ2-3
D: -
V: TRBV5-3
size: -
CDR3: CARSTGLGHRTDTQYF
DNA: TGTGCCAGAAGCACGGGGTTGGGACACCGCACAGATACGCAGTATTTT

J: TRBJ2-3
D: -
V: TRBV28
size: medium-sized
CDR3: CASSLYDYRRNTDTQYF
DNA: TGTGCCAGCAGTTTATACGACTACCGAAGGAACACAGATACGCAGTATTTT

J: TRBJ2-5
D: TRBD2
V: TRBV28
size: -
CDR3: CASSLLAGGQETQYF
DNA: TGTGCCAGCAGTTTATTAGCGGGGGGCCAAGAGACCCAGTACTTC

J: TRBJ1-2
D: TRBD1
V: TRBV27
size: -
CDR3: CASSQQGSYGYTF
DNA: TGTGCCAGCAGTCAACAGGGGTCCTATGGCTACACCTTC

J: TRBJ1-5
D: TRBD1
V: TRBV19
size: -
CDR3: CASKCGDREGPNQPQHF
DNA: TGTGCCAGTAAATGCGGGGACAGGGAAGGCCCAAATCAGCCCCAGCATTTT

J: TRBJ2-4
D: -
V: TRBV9
size: -
CDR3: CASSVQGNIQYF
DNA: TGTGCCAGCAGCGTACAGGGGAACATTCAGTACTTC

J: TRBJ2-7
D: -
V: TRBV6-5
size: -
CDR3: CASSYNSRRYEQYF
DNA: TGTGCCAGCAGTTACAATTCTAGGCGCTACGAGCAGTACTTC

J: TRBJ1-1
D: -
V: TRBV27
size: once
CDR3: CASSLQGFTEAFF
DNA: TGTGCCAGCAGTTTACAGGGATTTACTGAAGCTTTCTTT

J: TRBJ1-3
D: -
V: TRBV2
size: once
CDR3: CASKTGTRLRGNTIYF
DNA: TGTGCCAGCAAAACCGGGACCAGGCTTCGTGGAAACACCATATATTTT

J: TRBJ2-7
D: -
V: TRBV7-9
size: -
CDR3: CASSLGPTSSYEQYF
DNA: TGTGCCAGCAGCCTCGGACCCACGAGCTCCTACGAGCAGTACTTC

J: TRBJ2-7
D: TRBD1
V: TRBV10-1
size: -
CDR3: CASSDGTGTDYEQYF
DNA: TGCGCCAGCAGTGATGGGACAGGGACGGACTACGAGCAGTACTTC